This T cell receptor beta chain was identified during a study of cytomegalovirus exposure and HLA in healthy donors. For the study at large: A prior analysis found 90 million to 120 million unique TCR beta sequences from some 190 million T cells. Study results and limitations: Reportedly, diagnosis of cytomegalovirus status by the classifier showed high specificity and sensitivity. Available immune exposure information was restricted to CMV serostatus only. Association with HLA alleles at 0.05 false discovery rate was found for 15,000 or so TCR beta sequences in a later analysis.

With 60 Vbeta and 13 Jbeta primers, the PCR was carried out. Produced via immunoSEQ multiplex PCR; TCRdb's table is partial and in-frame only. The data contain around 190,000 clones, over 70% of them singletons. Germline V gene sequence: CDR1 SGHTA, CDR2 FQGTGA. Deletions cut 3 bases from V and 9 bases from J, with 15 bases between. This CDR3 has 14 amino acids. About this clone: The target antigen is unknown.

This rearrangement joins TRBV7-3 to TRBJ2-1; possibly TRBD2 for D (5 bases). Source material: PBMCs. The TCR comes from a woman between 50 and 59 years old in good health and CMV-seronegative. DNA for the CDR3: TGTGCCAGCAGCTTCCGAGGGATCGACACTGAGCAGTTCTTC. Its protein product is CASSFRGIDTEQFF.